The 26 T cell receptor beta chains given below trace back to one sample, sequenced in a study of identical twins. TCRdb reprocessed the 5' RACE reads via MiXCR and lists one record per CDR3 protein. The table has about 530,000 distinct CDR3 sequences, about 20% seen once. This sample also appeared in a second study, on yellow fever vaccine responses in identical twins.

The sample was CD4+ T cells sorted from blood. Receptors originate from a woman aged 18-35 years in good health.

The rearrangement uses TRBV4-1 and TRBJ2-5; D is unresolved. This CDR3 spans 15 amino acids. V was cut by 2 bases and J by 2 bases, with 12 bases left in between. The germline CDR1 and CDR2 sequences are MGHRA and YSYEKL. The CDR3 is CASSQLTGGQETQYF. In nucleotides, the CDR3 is TGCGCCAGCAGCCAACTGACGGGCGGACAAGAGACCCAGTACTTC.

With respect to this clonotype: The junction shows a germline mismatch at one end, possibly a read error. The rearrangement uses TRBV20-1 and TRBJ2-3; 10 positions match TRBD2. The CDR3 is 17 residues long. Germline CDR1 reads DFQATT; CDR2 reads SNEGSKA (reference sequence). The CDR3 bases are TGCAGTGCCAGAGCTCTAGCGGGAGCGCCCAAACCAGATACGCAGTATTTT. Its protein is CSARALAGAPKPDTQYF.

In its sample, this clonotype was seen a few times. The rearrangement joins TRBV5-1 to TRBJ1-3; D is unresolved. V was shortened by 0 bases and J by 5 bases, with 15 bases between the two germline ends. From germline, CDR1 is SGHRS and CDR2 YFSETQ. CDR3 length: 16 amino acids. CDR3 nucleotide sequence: TGCGCCAGCAGCTTGGATGGGGATGTCGCAAGAAACACCATATATTTT. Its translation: CASSLDGDVARNTIYF.

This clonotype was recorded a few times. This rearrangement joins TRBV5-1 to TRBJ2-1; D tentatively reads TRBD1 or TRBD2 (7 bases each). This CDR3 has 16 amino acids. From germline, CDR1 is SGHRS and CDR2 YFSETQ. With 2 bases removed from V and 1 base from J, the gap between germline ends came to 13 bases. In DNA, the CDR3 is TGCGCCAGCAGCTTTTCCCAGGGGGGGTCCTACAATGAGCAGTTCTTC. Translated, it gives CASSFSQGGSYNEQFF.

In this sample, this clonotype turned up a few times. CDR3 region: CSARVPFSGETQYF. CDR3 nucleotide sequence: TGCAGTGCTAGGGTACCTTTTAGCGGAGAGACCCAGTACTTC. This chain uses TRBV20-1 with TRBJ2-5; a possible D gene is TRBD2 (6 bases). This CDR3 contains 14 residues. V was pared by 3 bases and J by 4 bases, with 15 bases between. Per germline, CDR1 DFQATT and CDR2 SNEGSKA (reference sequence).

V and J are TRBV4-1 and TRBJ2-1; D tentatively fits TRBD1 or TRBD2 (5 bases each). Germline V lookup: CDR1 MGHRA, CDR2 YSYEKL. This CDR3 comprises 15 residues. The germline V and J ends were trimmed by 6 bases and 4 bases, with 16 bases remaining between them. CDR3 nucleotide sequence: TGCGCCAGCAGGTCGGGACCAGCCCTATACAATGAGCAGTTCTTC. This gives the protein CASRSGPALYNEQFF.

The CDR3 here is CASSYSPPLGTAKNIQYF. In nucleotides, the CDR3 is TGTGCCAGCAGTTACTCCCCGCCGCTGGGTACGGCCAAAAACATTCAGTACTTC. The V call is TRBV6-5, the J call TRBJ2-4; D not certain. In germline, CDR1 is MNHEY, CDR2 SVGAGI. The germline V and J ends were trimmed by 0 bases and 1 base, with 16 bases remaining between them. This CDR3 has 18 residues.

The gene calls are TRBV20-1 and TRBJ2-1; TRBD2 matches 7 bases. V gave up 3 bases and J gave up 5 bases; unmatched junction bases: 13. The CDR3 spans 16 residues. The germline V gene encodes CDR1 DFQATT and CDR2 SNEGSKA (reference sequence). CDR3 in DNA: TGCAGTGCTAGTGGGATCGGCGGGAGCGGGAACAATGAGCAGTTCTTC. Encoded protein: CSASGIGGSGNNEQFF.

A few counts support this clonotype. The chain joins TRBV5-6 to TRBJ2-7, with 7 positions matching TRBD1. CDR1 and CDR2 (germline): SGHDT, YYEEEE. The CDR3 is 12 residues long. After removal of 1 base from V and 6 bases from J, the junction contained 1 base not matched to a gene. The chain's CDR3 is CASSLNRGEQYV. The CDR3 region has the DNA TGTGCCAGCAGCTTGAACAGGGGCGAGCAGTACGTC.

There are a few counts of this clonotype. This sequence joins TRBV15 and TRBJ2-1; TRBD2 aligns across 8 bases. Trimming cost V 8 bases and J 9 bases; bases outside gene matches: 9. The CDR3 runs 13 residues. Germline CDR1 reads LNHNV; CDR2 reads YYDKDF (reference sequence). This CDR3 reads CATSVAGSGEQFF. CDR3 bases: TGTGCCACCTCGGTAGCGGGAAGTGGTGAGCAGTTCTTC.

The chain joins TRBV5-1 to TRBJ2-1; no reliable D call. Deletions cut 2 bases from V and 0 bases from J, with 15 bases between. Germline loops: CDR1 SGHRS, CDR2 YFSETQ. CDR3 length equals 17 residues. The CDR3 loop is CASSLRMGTSSYNEQFF. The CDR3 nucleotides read TGCGCCAGCAGCTTAAGAATGGGAACCTCCTCCTACAATGAGCAGTTCTTC.

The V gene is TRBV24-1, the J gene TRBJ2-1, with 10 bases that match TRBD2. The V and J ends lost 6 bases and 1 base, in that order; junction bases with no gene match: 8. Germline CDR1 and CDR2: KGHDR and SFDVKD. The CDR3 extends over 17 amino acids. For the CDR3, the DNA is TGTGCCACCAGTCTAGCGGGAGTGAGAGGTTCCTACAATGAGCAGTTCTTC. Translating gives CATSLAGVRGSYNEQFF.

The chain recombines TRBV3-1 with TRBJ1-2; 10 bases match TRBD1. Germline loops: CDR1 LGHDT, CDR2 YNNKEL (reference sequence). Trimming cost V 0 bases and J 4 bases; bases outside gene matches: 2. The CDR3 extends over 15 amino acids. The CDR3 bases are TGTGCCAGCAGCCAAGAGGGACAGGGGACCTATGGCTACACCTTC. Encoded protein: CASSQEGQGTYGYTF.

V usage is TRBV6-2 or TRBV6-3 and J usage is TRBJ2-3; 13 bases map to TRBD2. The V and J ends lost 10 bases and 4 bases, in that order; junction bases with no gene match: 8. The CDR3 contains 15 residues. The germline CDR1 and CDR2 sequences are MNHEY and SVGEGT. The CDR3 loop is CATTRLAGGPDTQYF. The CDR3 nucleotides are TGTGCCACCACCCGACTAGCGGGAGGCCCAGATACGCAGTATTTT.

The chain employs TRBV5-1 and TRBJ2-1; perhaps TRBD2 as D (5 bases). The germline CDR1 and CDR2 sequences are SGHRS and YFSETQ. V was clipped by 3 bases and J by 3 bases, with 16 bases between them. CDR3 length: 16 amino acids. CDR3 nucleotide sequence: TGCGCCAGCAGCTACTCGGGGTCCCCTTACTACAATGAGCAGTTCTTC. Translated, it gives CASSYSGSPYYNEQFF.

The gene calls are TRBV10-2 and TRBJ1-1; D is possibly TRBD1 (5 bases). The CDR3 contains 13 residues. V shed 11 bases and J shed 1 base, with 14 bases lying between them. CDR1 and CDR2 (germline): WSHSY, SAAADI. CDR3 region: CAGRARGNTEAFF. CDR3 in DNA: TGCGCCGGAAGGGCGAGGGGGAACACTGAAGCTTTCTTT.

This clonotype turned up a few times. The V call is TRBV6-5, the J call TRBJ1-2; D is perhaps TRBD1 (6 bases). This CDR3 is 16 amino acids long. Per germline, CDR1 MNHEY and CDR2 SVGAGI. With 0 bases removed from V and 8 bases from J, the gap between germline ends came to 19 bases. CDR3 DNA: TGTGCCAGCAGTTACTCTAAATGGGACACAACTATAGGCTACACCTTC. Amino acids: CASSYSKWDTTIGYTF.

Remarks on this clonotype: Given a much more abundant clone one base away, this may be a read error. CDR3 coding DNA: TGTGCCAGCAGGGGGGACAGGGGCAATGAGCAGTTCTTC. Its translation: CASRGDRGNEQFF. The chain is built from TRBV12-3 or TRBV12-4 and TRBJ2-1; 10 bases agree with TRBD1. J gave up 6 bases and V 6 bases, and 2 bases lay outside the gene matches. The length of the CDR3 is 13 residues.

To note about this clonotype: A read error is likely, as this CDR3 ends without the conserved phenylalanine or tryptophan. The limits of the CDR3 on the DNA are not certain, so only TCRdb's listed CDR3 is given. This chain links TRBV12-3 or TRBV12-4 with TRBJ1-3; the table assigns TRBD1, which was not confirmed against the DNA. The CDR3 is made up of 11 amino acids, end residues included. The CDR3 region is CASSLRQGLEI.

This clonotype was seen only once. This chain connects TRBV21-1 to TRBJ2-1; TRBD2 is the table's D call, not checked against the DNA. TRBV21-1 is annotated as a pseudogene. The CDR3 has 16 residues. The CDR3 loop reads CASSKVVSGRGAEQFF. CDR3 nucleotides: TGTGCCAGCAGCAAAGTAGTTAGCGGGAGGGGAGCTGAGCAGTTCTTC.

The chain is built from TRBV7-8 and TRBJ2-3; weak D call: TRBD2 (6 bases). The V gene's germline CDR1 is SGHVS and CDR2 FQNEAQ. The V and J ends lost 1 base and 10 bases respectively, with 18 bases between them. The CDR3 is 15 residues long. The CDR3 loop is CASSLGRENFSPQYF. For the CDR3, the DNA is TGTGCCAGCAGCTTAGGACGGGAGAACTTCAGTCCGCAGTATTTT.

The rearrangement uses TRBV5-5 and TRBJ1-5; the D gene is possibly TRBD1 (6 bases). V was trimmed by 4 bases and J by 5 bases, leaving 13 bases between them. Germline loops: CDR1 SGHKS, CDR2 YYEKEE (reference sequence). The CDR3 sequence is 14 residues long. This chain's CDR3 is CASSLGQSYQPQHF. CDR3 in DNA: TGTGCCAGCAGCCTAGGACAGTCATATCAGCCCCAGCATTTT. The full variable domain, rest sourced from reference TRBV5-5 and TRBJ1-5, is DAGVTQSPTHLIKTRGQQVTLRCSPISGHKSVSWYQQVLGQGPQFIFQYYEKEERGRGNFPDRFSARQFPNYSSELNVNALLLGDSALYLCASSLGQSYQPQHFGDGTRLSIL.

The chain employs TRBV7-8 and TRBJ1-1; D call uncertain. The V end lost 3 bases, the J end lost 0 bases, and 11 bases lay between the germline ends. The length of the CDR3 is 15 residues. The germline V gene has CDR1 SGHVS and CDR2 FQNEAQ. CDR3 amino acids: CASSFPVGVNTEAFF. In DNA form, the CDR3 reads TGTGCCAGCAGCTTTCCGGTCGGAGTGAACACTGAAGCTTTCTTT.

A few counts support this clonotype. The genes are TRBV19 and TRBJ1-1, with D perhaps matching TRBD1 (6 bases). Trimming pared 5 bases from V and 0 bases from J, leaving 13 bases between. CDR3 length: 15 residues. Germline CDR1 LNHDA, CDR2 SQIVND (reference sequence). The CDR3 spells CASSVTGTLNTEAFF. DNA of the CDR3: TGTGCCAGTAGTGTCACCGGGACACTGAACACTGAAGCTTTCTTT. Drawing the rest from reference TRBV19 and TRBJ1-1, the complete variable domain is DGGITQSPKYLFRKEGQNVTLSCEQNLNHDAMYWYRQDPGQGLRLIYYSQIVNDFQKGDIAEGYSVSREKKESFPLTVTSAQKNPTAFYLCASSVTGTLNTEAFFGQGTRLTVV.

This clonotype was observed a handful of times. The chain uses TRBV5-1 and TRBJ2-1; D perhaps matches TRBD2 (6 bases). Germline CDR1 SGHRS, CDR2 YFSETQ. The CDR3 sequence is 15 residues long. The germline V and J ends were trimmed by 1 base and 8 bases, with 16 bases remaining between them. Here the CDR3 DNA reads TGCGCCAGCAGCTTGATAGGACTACCCCCCGATGAGCAGTTCTTC. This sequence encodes CASSLIGLPPDEQFF.

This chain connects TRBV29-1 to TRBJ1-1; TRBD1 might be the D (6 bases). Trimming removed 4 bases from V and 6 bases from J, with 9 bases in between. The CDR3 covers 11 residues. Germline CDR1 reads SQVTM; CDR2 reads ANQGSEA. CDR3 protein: CSVGQVSEAFF. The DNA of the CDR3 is TGCAGCGTTGGACAGGTATCTGAAGCTTTCTTT.